A selection of T cell receptor beta chains follows, all from one sample in a study of blood T cell repertoires in COVID-19. The table came from immunoSEQ multiplex PCR; TCRdb's copy has only in-frame clones and leaves some out. The data show 92,000 or so clones, about 87% seen once. The source material was peripheral blood. The receptors come from a man in his sixties with acute or convalescent COVID-19. Each CDR3 is given with its conserved first and last residue. D genes are given only for firm matches. Clone size is not always given. Where it is, it says once, few, many or a class for expanded clones.

v_call,d_call,j_call,clone_size,cdr3_nt,cdr3_aa
TRBV5-1,TRBD1,TRBJ1-1,.,TGCGCCAGCAGCCCAAGGACAGGGGCGAACACTGAAGCTTTCTTT,CASSPRTGANTEAFF
TRBV24-1,.,TRBJ2-3,.,TGTGCCACCAGTGATGCGGGGTCAGATACGCAGTATTTT,CATSDAGSDTQYF
TRBV6-6,.,TRBJ2-2,.,TGTGCCAGCAGTCCCGATGGCTGGGGAGCGAACACCGGGGAGCTGTTTTTT,CASSPDGWGANTGELFF
TRBV5-1,TRBD1,TRBJ2-3,.,TGCGCCAGCAGCCCGACGGGACAGGGAACAGATACGCAGTATTTT,CASSPTGQGTDTQYF
TRBV27,TRBD1,TRBJ1-6,.,TGTGCCACCAAGACAGGGGGGTTTAATTCACCCCTCCACTTT,CATKTGGFNSPLHF
TRBV24-1,.,TRBJ2-7,once,TGTGCCACCAGTGATTTAGTTTCGCTGGGCCCCCTCCCAAGCGAGCAGTACTTC,CATSDLVSLGPLPSEQYF
TRBV4-1,.,TRBJ2-7,.,TGCGCCAGCAGCCTCTACGTTTTATCCTACGAGCAGTACTTC,CASSLYVLSYEQYF
TRBV12-3/TRBV12-4,.,TRBJ2-2,.,TGTGCCACCGAGGGTCCCGGGGAGCTGTTTTTT,CATEGPGELFF
TRBV19,.,TRBJ1-5,.,TGTGCCAGTAGTATGCGGGGAAACAGTCAGCCCCAGCATTTT,CASSMRGNSQPQHF
TRBV9,TRBD2,TRBJ2-5,.,TGTGCCAGCAGCGTAGGTGCTAGCGGGAGTGGGCGAGAGACCCAGTACTTC,CASSVGASGSGRETQYF
TRBV4-1,TRBD1,TRBJ2-1,.,TGCGCCAGCAGCCAAGAGGGACAGAGGAATGAGCAGTTCTTC,CASSQEGQRNEQFF